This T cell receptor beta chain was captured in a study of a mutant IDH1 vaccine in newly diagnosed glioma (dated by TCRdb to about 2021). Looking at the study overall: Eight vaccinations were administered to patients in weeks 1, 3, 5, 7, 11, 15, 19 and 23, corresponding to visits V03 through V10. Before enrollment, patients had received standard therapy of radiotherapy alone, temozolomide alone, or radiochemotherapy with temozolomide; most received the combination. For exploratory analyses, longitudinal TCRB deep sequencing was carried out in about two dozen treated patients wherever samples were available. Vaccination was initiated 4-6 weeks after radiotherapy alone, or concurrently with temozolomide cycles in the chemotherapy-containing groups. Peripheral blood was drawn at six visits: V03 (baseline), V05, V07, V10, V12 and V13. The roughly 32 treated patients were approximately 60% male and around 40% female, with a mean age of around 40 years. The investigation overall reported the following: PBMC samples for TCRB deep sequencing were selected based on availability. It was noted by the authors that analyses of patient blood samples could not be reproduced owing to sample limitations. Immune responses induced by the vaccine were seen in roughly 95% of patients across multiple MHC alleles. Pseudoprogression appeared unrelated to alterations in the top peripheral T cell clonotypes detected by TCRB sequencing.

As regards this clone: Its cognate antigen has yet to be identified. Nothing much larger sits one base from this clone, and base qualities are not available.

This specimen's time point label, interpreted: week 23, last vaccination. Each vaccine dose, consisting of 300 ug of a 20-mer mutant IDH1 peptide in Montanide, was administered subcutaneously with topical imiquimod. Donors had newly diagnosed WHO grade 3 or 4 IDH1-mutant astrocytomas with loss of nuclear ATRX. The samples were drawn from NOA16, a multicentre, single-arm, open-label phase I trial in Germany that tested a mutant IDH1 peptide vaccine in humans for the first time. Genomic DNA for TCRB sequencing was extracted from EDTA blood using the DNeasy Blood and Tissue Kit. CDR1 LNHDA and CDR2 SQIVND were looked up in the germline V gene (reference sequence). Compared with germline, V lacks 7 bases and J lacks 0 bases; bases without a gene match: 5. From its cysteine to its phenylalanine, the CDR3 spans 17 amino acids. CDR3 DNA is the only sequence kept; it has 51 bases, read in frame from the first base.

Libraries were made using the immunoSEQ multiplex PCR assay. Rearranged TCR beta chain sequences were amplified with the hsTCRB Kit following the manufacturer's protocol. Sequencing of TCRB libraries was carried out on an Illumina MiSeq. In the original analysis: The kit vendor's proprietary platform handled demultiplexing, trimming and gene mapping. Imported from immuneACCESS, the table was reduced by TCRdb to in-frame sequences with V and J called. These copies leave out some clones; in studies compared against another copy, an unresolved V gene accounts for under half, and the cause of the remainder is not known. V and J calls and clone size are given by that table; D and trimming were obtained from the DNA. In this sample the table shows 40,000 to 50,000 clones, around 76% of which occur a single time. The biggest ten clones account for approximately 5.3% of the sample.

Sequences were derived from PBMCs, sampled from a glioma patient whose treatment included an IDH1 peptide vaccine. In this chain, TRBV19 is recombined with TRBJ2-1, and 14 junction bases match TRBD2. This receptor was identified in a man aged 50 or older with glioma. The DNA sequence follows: TGTGCCAGTACCCGGACTAGCGGGGGGTTCTCCTACAATGAGCAGTTCTTC. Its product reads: CASTRTSGGFSYNEQFF. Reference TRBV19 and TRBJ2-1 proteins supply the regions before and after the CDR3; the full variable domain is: DGGITQSPKYLFRKEGQNVTLSCEQNLNHDAMYWYRQDPGQGLRLIYYSQIVNDFQKGDIAEGYSVSREKKESFPLTVTSAQKNPTAFYLCASTRTSGGFSYNEQFFGPGTRLTVL.